This entry is about one TCR beta chain. Antigen specificity is unknown. The data were taken from a study of cytomegalovirus exposure and HLA in healthy donors. The CDR3 has 13 residues. Germline V gene sequence: CDR1 SQVTM, CDR2 ANQGSEA. V gave up 3 bases and J gave up 3 bases; unmatched junction bases: 2. Study outcomes and limitations: Only CMV serostatus was available as immune exposure information. TCR beta chains associated with HLA were, in a later analysis, more clonally expanded than equally common others. Per a prior analysis, the majority of TCR beta V segments were productive roughly 87% or roughly 30% of the time.

The PCR had 60 Vbeta and 13 Jbeta primers. Assay used: immunoSEQ multiplex PCR; TCRdb lists only in-frame clones, some missing. The table lists fewer than 70,000 clones, under 85% of them singletons, with around 10% in the top ten. The rearrangement links TRBV29-1 to TRBJ1-3; 7 positions agree with TRBD1. Sequenced input: PBMCs. This TCR was sampled from a woman in her fifties or sixties in good health and CMV-seropositive. The CDR3 DNA reads TGCAGCGTTGAGACAGGGAGTGGAAACACCATATATTTT. Translated: CSVETGSGNTIYF.